This T cell receptor (beta chain) stems from a study of post-analysis software for immune sequencing data. The V gene end was trimmed by 5 bases and the J gene end by 0 bases; junction bases not matched to a gene: 6. The CDR3 is 15 residues long. Researchers reported that TCR beta cDNA libraries carried unique molecular identifiers. TCRdb used MiXCR to reprocess the PCR reads, holding one entry per CDR3 protein. The sample shows hundreds of thousands of distinct CDR3 sequences, 44% of them seen only once. On this clonotype: Antigen: not known.

Whole-study results and caveats: Higher frequency in patients than in controls was seen for roughly five TRBV segments, with TRBV5-6, TRBV5-1 and TRBV20-1 among them. Controls had significantly higher normalized Chao1 diversity than multiple sclerosis patients.

The rearrangement joins TRBV12-3 or TRBV12-4 to TRBJ1-2; the match to TRBD1 covers 7 bases. Material: blood. This clonotype was obtained from a girl between 10 and 17 years old with multiple sclerosis. The CDR3 protein is CASSRQGVANYGYTF. The DNA for the CDR3 is TGTGCCAGCAGTCGACAGGGTGTAGCTAACTATGGCTACACCTTC.